The 20 T cell receptor beta chains below all came from one sample that was sequenced in a study of post-analysis software for immune sequencing data. TCR beta libraries were prepared from cDNA with unique molecular identifiers. TCRdb re-analysed the PCR reads in MiXCR, keeping a single row per CDR3 protein. In the table there are about 380,000 distinct CDR3 sequences, less than 40% of which are singletons. No antigens are known for them. Study observations and caveats: TRBV segments more frequent in patients than in controls numbered roughly five and included TRBV5-6, TRBV5-1 and TRBV20-1.

Sequencing was done on a sample of blood. These receptors all come from a girl aged 5-17 years with multiple sclerosis.

With respect to this clonotype: One end of the junction varies from germline; a read error may be responsible. The chain carries TRBV29-1 and TRBJ1-2; 10 bases fit TRBD1. Germline V gives CDR1 SQVTM, CDR2 ANQGSEA. The length of the CDR3 is 15 residues. In nucleotides, the CDR3 is TGCAGCGCTGAATACGACAGGGGGCCTAACTATGGCTACACCTTC. Protein: CSAEYDRGPNYGYTF.

The chain is built from TRBV6-6 and TRBJ2-7, with D maybe TRBD2 (5 bases). The germline gives CDR1 MNHNY, CDR2 SVGAGI (reference sequence). CDR3 size: 15 residues. V lost 2 bases and J 10 bases, leaving 21 bases between the germline ends. CDR3 bases: TGTGCCAGCAGTTACCCGGCGGGTCAAGGATCATATCAGTACTTC. Amino acids: CASSYPAGQGSYQYF.

This clonotype has just a few counts. CDR3 in amino acids: CASSLVQASTDTQYF. CDR3 nucleotide sequence: TGCGCCAGCAGCTTGGTCCAGGCGAGCACAGATACGCAGTATTTT. V is TRBV5-1 and J is TRBJ2-3; D remains unclear. Germline V gene data show CDR1 as SGHRS and CDR2 as YFSETQ. The CDR3 totals 15 residues. V was trimmed by 0 bases and J by 0 bases, leaving 8 bases between them.

A few counts support this clonotype. V is TRBV5-1 and J is TRBJ1-5; the D gene is possibly TRBD1 (6 bases). The CDR3 contains 14 residues. V lost 4 bases and J lost 7, with 15 bases in between. Germline loops: CDR1 SGHRS, CDR2 YFSETQ. CDR3 amino acids: CASSPGTQEQPQHF. As DNA, the CDR3 is TGCGCCAGCAGCCCCGGGACACAGGAACAGCCCCAGCATTTT.

The rearrangement joins TRBV11-2 to TRBJ2-5; maybe TRBD2 (7 bases). Deletions cut 5 bases from V and 4 bases from J, with 20 bases between. The CDR3 length is 16 residues. The germline gives CDR1 SGHAT, CDR2 FQNNGV. The CDR3 DNA reads TGTGCCAGCAGCCGAACGGGGGGCAGGTGGGGAGAGACCCAGTACTTC. It yields the protein CASSRTGGRWGETQYF.

V and J are TRBV28 and TRBJ1-2, with 9 bases identical to TRBD1. The length of the CDR3 is 21 residues. Germline CDR1 MDHEN, CDR2 SYDVKM. The V and J ends lost 4 bases and 2 bases, in that order; junction bases with no gene match: 23. CDR3 nucleotides: TGTGCCAGCAGTTCCATAAAAATCGGACAGGGGAAACGTCTAATCAACTATGGCTACACCTTC. It encodes CASSSIKIGQGKRLINYGYTF.

The chain has TRBV7-2 and TRBJ2-7, with D possibly matching TRBD1 (6 bases). The CDR3 spans 15 residues. V dropped 5 bases and J dropped 4 bases, with 18 bases sitting between them. Looked up from germline, CDR1 is SGHTA and CDR2 is FQGNSA. The CDR3 sequence: CASSPGRTEAYEQYF. The CDR3 coding sequence is TGTGCCAGCAGCCCGGGAAGGACAGAGGCATACGAGCAGTACTTC.

This clonotype was seen a handful of times. The J gene is TRBJ1-6, the V gene TRBV6-5, with TRBD1 as a possible D gene (6 bases). Germline V gene data show CDR1 as MNHEY and CDR2 as SVGAGI. Trimming pared 7 bases from V and 0 bases from J, leaving 10 bases between. The CDR3 extends over 15 amino acids. The CDR3 bases are TGTGCCAGCAACCCCAGGGGCTCCTATAATTCACCCCTCCACTTT. As protein: CASNPRGSYNSPLHF.

The V gene is TRBV12-3 or TRBV12-4, the J gene TRBJ2-3; D assignment may be TRBD1 or TRBD2 (6 bases each). V was cut by 5 bases and J by 6 bases, with 15 bases left in between. The CDR3 has 14 residues. CDR3 sequence: CASSVMGAGDTQYF. The CDR3 coding sequence is TGTGCCAGCAGTGTCATGGGGGCGGGGGATACGCAGTATTTT.

This chain joins TRBV10-3 and TRBJ1-1, with 9 positions matching TRBD1. The ends lost 2 bases at V and 5 bases at J; junction bases unmatched: 3. Germline-derived CDR1 and CDR2 are ENHRY and SYGVKD. The CDR3 length is 14 residues. This chain's CDR3 is CAISEGQGRTEAFF. CDR3 DNA sequence: TGTGCCATCAGTGAGGGACAGGGGAGGACTGAAGCTTTCTTT.

This clonotype was picked up a small number of times. The rearrangement joins TRBV5-5 to TRBJ1-1; D is ambiguous. V was clipped by 4 bases and J by 3 bases, with 16 bases between them. CDR1 and CDR2 (germline): SGHKS, YYEKEE (reference sequence). CDR3 size: 15 residues. For the CDR3, the DNA is TGTGCCAGCAGCGAAAGTCCCGGGAGATACACTGAAGCTTTCTTT. Amino acids: CASSESPGRYTEAFF.

This clonotype appeared a few times. The V gene is TRBV14, the J gene TRBJ1-5, with D perhaps matching TRBD1 (5 bases). The V end was cut by 4 bases, the J end by 3 bases, with 13 bases between. This CDR3 comprises 15 residues. CDR1 is SGHDN, CDR2 FVKESK, per germline. CDR3 in DNA: TGTGCCAGCAGCCGACGGGACGCCTTCAATCAGCCCCAGCATTTT. Protein sequence: CASSRRDAFNQPQHF.

This clonotype was detected ten times or more. The chain carries TRBV9 and TRBJ2-5; 7 nucleotides line up with TRBD2. Germline V gene data show CDR1 as SGDLS and CDR2 as YYNGEE. J gave up 3 bases and V 0 bases, and 2 bases lay outside the gene matches. This CDR3 spans 14 amino acids. The CDR3 region is CASSVGAGEETQYF. The CDR3 DNA sequence: TGTGCCAGCAGCGTAGGGGCGGGAGAAGAGACCCAGTACTTC.

The table lists this clonotype with a few counts. The chain uses TRBV3-1 and TRBJ2-3; possibly TRBD2 for D (5 bases). Germline V lookup: CDR1 LGHDT, CDR2 YNNKEL (reference sequence). The V end lost 3 bases, the J end lost 3 bases, and 19 bases lay between the germline ends. The CDR3 sequence is 17 residues long. CDR3 DNA sequence: TGTGCCAGCAGCCAGGCCTTTTACGGGGATTCTACAGATACGCAGTATTTT. It codes for CASSQAFYGDSTDTQYF.

This clonotype was seen ten or more times. The rearrangement joins TRBV6-6 to TRBJ2-7; tentatively, D is TRBD1 or TRBD2 (5 bases each). The germline V gene has CDR1 MNHNY and CDR2 SVGAGI (reference sequence). There are 17 residues in the CDR3. Trimming took 1 base from V and 2 from J, leaving 18 bases between them. CDR3 sequence (DNA): TGTGCCAGCAGTTACTTTTCATATGATGGGGGACCCTACGAGCAGTACTTC. Residues: CASSYFSYDGGPYEQYF.

The chain links TRBV20-1 to TRBJ2-3, with D unresolved. V lost 1 base, J lost 3 bases, and 11 bases lay in between. This CDR3 has 14 residues. Germline CDR1 reads DFQATT; CDR2 reads SNEGSKA (reference sequence). CDR3 bases: TGCAGTGCTAGAGTCAGTGGGCTTACAGATACGCAGTATTTT. It specifies CSARVSGLTDTQYF.

The J gene is TRBJ2-2, the V gene TRBV27; tentative D call: TRBD1 (5 bases). The CDR3 runs to 14 residues. V gave up 4 bases and J gave up 6 bases, with 12 bases separating them. Germline-derived CDR1 and CDR2 are MNHEY and SMNVEV (reference sequence). The CDR3 here is CASSSSGQAGELFF. The CDR3 nucleotides are TGTGCCAGCAGTTCCTCCGGACAAGCCGGGGAGCTGTTTTTT.

In this sample, this clonotype turned up a few times. This rearrangement joins TRBV5-1 to TRBJ2-4; D is undetermined. Germline V CDR1 and CDR2: SGHRS, YFSETQ. The CDR3 contains 19 residues. V lost 4 bases to trimming and J lost 0 bases, with 23 bases between them. The CDR3 bases are TGCGCCAGCAGCCCCGGCCCTATGGTTGCTACTCGAGCCAAAAACATTCAGTACTTC. Protein product: CASSPGPMVATRAKNIQYF.

In its sample, this clonotype was seen a few times. The chain carries TRBV14 and TRBJ1-2; D not certain. Trimming pared 4 bases from V and 1 base from J, leaving 10 bases between. The CDR3 totals 14 residues. From germline, CDR1 is SGHDN and CDR2 FVKESK. CDR3 nucleotides: TGTGCCAGCAGCCTGGGCGGGTTTAACTATGGCTACACCTTC. Its protein is CASSLGGFNYGYTF.

This clonotype was observed a few times. The chain couples TRBV25-1 to TRBJ2-7; possibly TRBD1 for D (6 bases). Trimming took 8 bases from V and 0 from J, leaving 11 bases between them. CDR1 is MGHDK and CDR2 is SYGVNS in the germline V gene. This CDR3 is 13 amino acids long. CDR3 coding DNA: TGTGCCAGCCTATTGACAGGCTCCTACGAGCAGTACTTC. It yields the protein CASLLTGSYEQYF.